These 21 T cell receptor beta chains were sequenced from one sample in a study of early T cells in non-severe SARS-CoV-2 infection. Each CDR3 protein is one row after TCRdb ran MiXCR on the 5' RACE reads. The repertoire holds about 99,000 distinct CDR3 sequences, with around 17% as singletons. The sample taken for sequencing was whole blood. All receptors derive from an adult who was a healthcare worker with PCR-confirmed SARS-CoV-2 infection or an uninfected control (not recorded which).

A few counts support this clonotype. The rearrangement links TRBV10-3 to TRBJ2-7; possibly TRBD1 for D (5 bases). Germline V CDR1 and CDR2: ENHRY, SYGVKD. The CDR3 runs 12 residues. Between the trimmed V and J ends, which lost 2 bases and 6 bases, there was a span of 8 bases. The CDR3 sequence: CAISEQGSEQYF. DNA of the CDR3: TGTGCCATCAGTGAGCAGGGATCCGAGCAGTACTTC.

By frequency in the sample, this clonotype is medium-sized. The rearrangement links TRBV7-2 to TRBJ2-2, with 12 bases aligning to TRBD2. V gave up 6 bases and J gave up 7 bases; unmatched junction bases: 9. Germline CDR1 and CDR2: SGHTA and FQGNSA. This CDR3 comprises 16 residues. This CDR3 reads CASRPASTSGSGELFF. CDR3 coding DNA: TGTGCCAGCAGACCAGCATCGACTAGCGGGAGCGGGGAGCTGTTTTTT.

This clonotype was seen a few times. The chain joins TRBV28 to TRBJ1-2; D gene ambiguous. This CDR3 has 13 residues. CDR1 MDHEN and CDR2 SYDVKM come from the germline V gene. V lost 2 bases, J lost 4 bases, and 8 bases lay in between. DNA for the CDR3: TGTGCCAGCAGTTTAAGACTCCTCTATGGCTACACCTTC. Translation gives CASSLRLLYGYTF.

This clonotype has a handful of counts. The chain joins TRBV12-3 or TRBV12-4 to TRBJ2-3, with TRBD2 matching 9 bases. The CDR3 is 17 residues long. J gave up 1 base and V 3 bases, and 8 bases lay outside the gene matches. CDR3 loop: CASSFGRGGYGTDTQYF. CDR3 coding DNA: TGTGCCAGCAGTTTCGGGCGGGGGGGATATGGCACAGATACGCAGTATTTT.

The rearrangement links TRBV21-1 to TRBJ2-5; no check of the table's D call, TRBD1, against the DNA was made. TRBV21-1 represents a pseudogene. There are 16 residues in the CDR3. In nucleotides, the CDR3 is TGTGCCAGCAGCAAAGCGGGGGACGCATACCAAGAGACCCAGTACTTC. It codes for CASSKAGDAYQETQYF.

This chain links TRBV12-3 or TRBV12-4 with TRBJ2-7, with 11 nucleotides matching TRBD1. The V segment lost 6 bases and the J segment 3 bases; nucleotides outside the gene matches: 10. This CDR3 is 16 amino acids long. The CDR3 DNA reads TGTGCCAGCAGAAACAACTGGGACAGGGGGAACTACGAGCAGTACTTC. The encoded protein is CASRNNWDRGNYEQYF.

V usage is TRBV7-9 and J usage is TRBJ2-1, with D uncertain. V was cut by 4 bases and J by 0 bases, with 10 bases left in between. The germline V gene has CDR1 SEHNR and CDR2 FQNEAQ (reference sequence). The CDR3 sequence is 15 residues long. The CDR3 here is CASSSRLNSYNEQFF. CDR3 nucleotides: TGTGCCAGCAGCTCACGACTTAACTCCTACAATGAGCAGTTCTTC.

This clonotype was counted between two and nine times. This sequence joins TRBV27 and TRBJ1-1; no definite D call. V shed 3 bases and J shed 1 base, with 9 bases lying between them. Germline assignment: CDR1 MNHEY and CDR2 SMNVEV (reference sequence). This CDR3 has 14 residues. The CDR3 region is CASSLERRNTEAFF. The DNA of the CDR3 is TGTGCCAGCAGTTTGGAGCGTAGGAACACTGAAGCTTTCTTT.

The chain carries TRBV12-5 and TRBJ2-7; D ambiguous. The CDR3 is 14 residues long. Looked up from germline, CDR1 is LGHNT and CDR2 is FRNRAP. The V end lost 7 bases, the J end lost 2 bases, and 15 bases lay between the germline ends. DNA of the CDR3: TGTGCTAGTGCCCTCCAGGACGGTACCTACGAGCAGTACTTC. Translating it yields CASALQDGTYEQYF. The whole variable domain, remainder taken from reference TRBV12-5 and TRBJ2-7, is DARVTQTPRHKVTEMGQEVTMRCQPILGHNTVFWYRQTMMQGLELLAYFRNRAPLDDSGMPKDRFSAEMPDATLATLKIQPSEPRDSAVYFCASALQDGTYEQYFGPGTRLTVT.

The chain recombines TRBV6-1 with TRBJ1-2; no reliable D call. V was clipped by 7 bases and J by 2 bases, with 11 bases between them. The CDR3 totals 13 residues. CDR1 is MNHNS, CDR2 SASEGT, per germline. CDR3 in amino acids: CASKEGPNYGYTF. The DNA of the CDR3 is TGTGCCAGCAAAGAAGGACCAAACTATGGCTACACCTTC.

This clonotype was seen a handful of times. The CDR3 region is CASRSDSYGYTF. The CDR3 DNA reads as TGCGCCAGCCGATCGGACAGCTATGGCTACACCTTC. This rearrangement joins TRBV10-2 to TRBJ1-2, with a weak D call TRBD1 (6 bases). From germline, CDR1 is WSHSY and CDR2 SAAADI. There are 12 residues in the CDR3. V was shortened by 8 bases and J by 4 bases, with 11 bases between the two germline ends.

The gene calls are TRBV5-6 and TRBJ2-4; tentative D call: TRBD1 (5 bases). There are 16 residues in the CDR3. Germline V lookup: CDR1 SGHDT, CDR2 YYEEEE. Trimming stripped 2 bases from V and 0 bases from J, with 12 bases between. The DNA of the CDR3 is TGTGCCAGCAGCTTCAGGGATATTCTAGCCAAAAACATTCAGTACTTC. Its protein is CASSFRDILAKNIQYF.

The chain has TRBV5-4 and TRBJ2-2; perhaps TRBD2 as D (6 bases). The V end lost 4 bases, the J end lost 8 bases, and 15 bases lay between the germline ends. This CDR3 comprises 14 residues. Germline CDR1 and CDR2: SGHNT and YYREEE (reference sequence). CDR3 amino acids: CASSPGTPGGELFF. CDR3 nucleotides: TGTGCCAGCAGCCCGGGGACTCCCGGGGGGGAGCTGTTTTTT.

In its sample, this clonotype was seen a few times. The chain has TRBV20-1 and TRBJ1-2; a weak D match, TRBD1 (5 bases). V was trimmed by 5 bases and J by 8 bases, leaving 12 bases between them. The germline gives CDR1 DFQATT, CDR2 SNEGSKA (reference sequence). The CDR3 extends over 11 amino acids. The CDR3 sequence: CSAGQGEGYTF. The DNA for the CDR3 is TGCAGTGCTGGTCAGGGTGAAGGCTACACCTTC.

The table lists this clonotype with many counts. V and J are TRBV19 and TRBJ1-1; D possibly corresponds to TRBD1 (5 bases). The germline V gene has CDR1 LNHDA and CDR2 SQIVND (reference sequence). CDR3 length equals 14 residues. The ends were cut back, 0 bases at V and 10 bases at J, with 15 bases in the middle. CDR3 in DNA: TGTGCCAGTAGTATAGAACACCGGGGCCCAGGAGCTTTCTTT. It translates to CASSIEHRGPGAFF. Variable domain in full (rest from reference TRBV19 and TRBJ1-1): DGGITQSPKYLFRKEGQNVTLSCEQNLNHDAMYWYRQDPGQGLRLIYYSQIVNDFQKGDIAEGYSVSREKKESFPLTVTSAQKNPTAFYLCASSIEHRGPGAFFGQGTRLTVV.

The V call is TRBV10-3, the J call TRBJ2-3, with 9 bases matching TRBD2. With V trimmed by 6 bases and J by 4 bases, 11 bases remained unmatched. Germline V gives CDR1 ENHRY, CDR2 SYGVKD. The CDR3 extends over 16 amino acids. This CDR3 is CAIRPSGTENADTQYF. The CDR3 DNA reads as TGTGCCATCAGACCTAGCGGGACCGAAAATGCAGATACGCAGTATTTT.

This clonotype showed up just a few times. This chain connects TRBV12-3 or TRBV12-4 to TRBJ2-1; TRBD2 aligns across 9 bases. The CDR3 contains 16 residues. The V segment lost 2 bases and the J segment 8 bases; nucleotides outside the gene matches: 10. The CDR3 region has the DNA TGTGCCAGCAGTTTACGGTCTAGCGGGATTGGGGATGAGCAGTTCTTC. Protein product: CASSLRSSGIGDEQFF.

V and J are TRBV6-2 or TRBV6-3 and TRBJ1-2, with 7 bases fitting TRBD1. Losses at the gene ends were 0 bases for V and 7 bases for J; bases not matched to a gene: 8. The germline V gene has CDR1 MNHEY and CDR2 SVGEGT. This CDR3 has 15 amino acids. The CDR3 reads CASSYSPGQISGYTF. Written as DNA, the CDR3 is TGTGCCAGCAGTTACTCACCGGGACAGATAAGTGGCTACACCTTC.

The rearrangement links TRBV9 to TRBJ2-1; the D gene could be TRBD1 or TRBD2 (5 bases each). Trimming took off 4 bases at V and 6 bases at J, with 17 bases between the two ends. Germline V gene data show CDR1 as SGDLS and CDR2 as YYNGEE. This CDR3 region has 15 residues. The CDR3 nucleotides read TGTGCCAGCAGCACCACCAGAGCCGGGGCCAATGAGCAGTTCTTC. Amino acids: CASSTTRAGANEQFF.

The sample holds a few counts of this clonotype. V usage is TRBV5-1 and J usage is TRBJ2-1; TRBD1 aligns across 7 bases. CDR1 and CDR2 from the germline V gene are SGHRS and YFSETQ. The V and J ends lost 1 base and 4 bases, in that order; junction bases with no gene match: 14. The CDR3 spans 18 residues. The CDR3 sequence: CASSLRQGRTFQYNEQFF. The CDR3 DNA sequence: TGCGCCAGCAGCTTGAGACAGGGCCGAACCTTCCAATACAATGAGCAGTTCTTC.

The table lists this clonotype with a few counts. The rearrangement joins TRBV5-4 to TRBJ2-5; D gene uncertain. Per germline, CDR1 SGHNT and CDR2 YYREEE (reference sequence). The CDR3 runs 13 residues. The V end lost 2 bases, the J end lost 0 bases, and 5 bases lay between the germline ends. CDR3 nucleotides: TGTGCCAGCAGCTTAACGAACCAAGAGACCCAGTACTTC. Translation: CASSLTNQETQYF.